The T cell receptor (beta chain) described here comes from a study of identical twins (dated by TCRdb to 2015 to 2016). At the level of the whole study: TCR alpha and beta repertoires from monozygotic twins, unrelated adults of various ages and cord blood were deep-sequenced to test whether fetal clonotypes persist. Replicate twin experiments were performed at different times using different library preparation protocols to rule out contamination.

Notes on this clonotype: The target of this receptor is not known. No per-base quality is available; no much larger clone lies one base away.

Every donor was a healthy Caucasian. Overall study outcomes, separate from this receptor: Because the same donors could not be followed over many years, conclusions were based on cross-sectional statistical analysis. Compared with coincidental sharing between unrelated individuals, an excess of low generation-probability sequences was observed among out-of-frame TCR alpha sequences shared between twins. A weaker excess of twin sharing was found in beta out-of-frame sequences because the signal-to-noise ratio was lowered by fewer shared sequences. Out-of-frame TCR alpha sharing in monozygotic twins was systematically underestimated by recombination models, whereas sharing between unrelated individuals was in agreement with the recombination models. Fewer insertions were carried by abundant cord blood beta clonotypes, a similar but weaker trend appeared in young adult naive repertoires, and no such trend appeared in memory repertoires. Zero-insertion analyses could be partly confounded by invariant T cells such as MAIT and iNKT, though diverse VJ usage argued against such confounding for most clonotypes.

CDR1 and CDR2 (SGHAT, FQNNGV) derive from the germline V gene. V is cut back by 2 bases and J by 3 bases, with 3 bases in the junction unmatched. Including cysteine and phenylalanine, the CDR3 has 15 amino acids. Kept here is only the CDR3 DNA, which spans 45 bases and is read in frame from base 1. Library creation used 5' RACE. The listed sequencing device is Illumina HiSeq 2000. Template switching added a universal primer binding site, and the final cDNA carried a unique molecular identifier that allowed TCR cDNA molecules to be counted accurately. Specific primers in the conserved constant-segment region were used to synthesize first-strand cDNA for TCR alpha and beta chains. To control for contamination, every cDNA library was double barcoded, receiving both a SMART-Mk sample barcode and Illumina barcodes. TruSeq adapter sequences, together with Illumina sample barcodes, were added in two successive PCR steps. Sequencing of the TCR alpha and beta cDNA libraries was done on the Illumina HiSeq platform using custom primers. From the authors' description of their analysis: Raw reads were processed with MiGEC to extract unique molecular identifiers, and MiXCR was used to determine CDR3 positions. For each individual, recombination models were inferred using an EM algorithm with the repgenHMM and IGoR tools. Shared clonotype analysis was performed with the tcR package in R, normalizing sharing by the product of cloneset sizes. Out-of-frame nonproductive sequences were analyzed to study raw recombination free of thymic and clonal selection effects. Using fastp at Q25 and MiXCR, TCRdb reprocessed the public reads and kept productive beta chains. Under each unique CDR3 protein, matching rows form one entry showing the most common genes and DNA. These V and J calls are TCRdb output, not the study's own analysis. The sample data list roughly 1,500,000 distinct CDR3 sequences, and more than 30% of these were observed just once. Of the sample, about 0.27% is held by the ten largest clones.

The sequenced material came from cord blood. This chain joins TRBV11-2 to TRBJ2-1; TRBD2 agrees with 8 junctional bases. The TCR originated in a newborn girl in good health. The CDR3: CASSLIRGGYNEQFF. The DNA sequence is as follows: TGTGCCAGCAGCTTAATCCGGGGGGGCTACAATGAGCAGTTCTTC.